One and the same sample provided the 10 T cell receptor beta chains below, sequenced in a study of blood T cell repertoires in COVID-19. Measured with immunoSEQ multiplex PCR; TCRdb has only the in-frame clones, and not every one. Of about 78,000 clones listed, over 75% are singletons. The material sequenced was peripheral blood. These receptors originate from a human donor in a cohort sampled during active COVID-19.

The chain joins TRBV9 to TRBJ2-1; D is possibly TRBD2 (6 bases). V gave up 4 bases and J gave up 7 bases, with 15 bases separating them. Germline loops: CDR1 SGDLS, CDR2 YYNGEE. This CDR3 has 14 residues. CDR3 in amino acids: CASSIGTFGNEQFF. The CDR3 bases are TGTGCCAGCAGCATTGGGACTTTTGGGAATGAGCAGTTCTTC.

The chain recombines TRBV4-2 with TRBJ2-5; D gene uncertain. There are 16 residues in the CDR3. Trimming removed 3 bases at V and 0 bases at J, with 14 bases between. The germline V gene encodes CDR1 LGHNA and CDR2 YNFKEQ. CDR3 nucleotide sequence: TGTGCCAGCAGCCAGGTCACGACCGGGTACCAAGAGACCCAGTACTTC. It encodes CASSQVTTGYQETQYF.

The chain carries TRBV2 and TRBJ2-2, with a tentative D call TRBD2 (5 bases). The germline CDR1 and CDR2 sequences are SNHLY and FYNNEI. V lost 7 bases and J lost 6, with 18 bases in between. This CDR3 region has 15 residues. This chain's CDR3 is CASMQRRYRAGELFF. Written as DNA, the CDR3 is TGTGCCAGCATGCAGCGGCGGTACAGAGCCGGGGAGCTGTTTTTT.

V is TRBV6-5 and J is TRBJ2-3, with D possibly TRBD1 on 5 matching bases. The V end was cut by 0 bases, the J end by 6 bases, with 16 bases between. Germline lookup yields CDR1 MNHEY and CDR2 SVGAGI. This CDR3 has 16 residues. The CDR3 here is CASSYSLYAGLDTQYF. In nucleotides, the CDR3 is TGTGCCAGCAGTTACTCGCTTTATGCAGGGTTGGATACGCAGTATTTT.

The chain carries TRBV27 and TRBJ1-1; unclear D gene. Germline V lookup: CDR1 MNHEY, CDR2 SMNVEV (reference sequence). Trimming took off 3 bases at V and 1 base at J, with 9 bases between the two ends. This CDR3 is built from 14 residues. DNA for the CDR3: TGTGCCAGCAGTTTTGCTAACCGGAACACTGAAGCTTTCTTT. Protein product: CASSFANRNTEAFF.

J is TRBJ2-5 and V is TRBV5-1; 11 bases line up with TRBD2. This CDR3 spans 14 amino acids. The germline V gene encodes CDR1 SGHRS and CDR2 YFSETQ. V lost 2 bases and J lost 4; bases outside the gene matches: 1. CDR3 loop: CASSFSGGGETQYF. The CDR3 region has the DNA TGCGCCAGCAGCTTTAGCGGGGGGGGAGAGACCCAGTACTTC. The variable domain in full, with the rest retrieved from reference TRBV5-1 and TRBJ2-5, is KAGVTQTPRYLIKTRGQQVTLSCSPISGHRSVSWYQQTPGQGLQFLFEYFSETQRNKGNFPGRFSGRQFSNSRSEMNVSTLELGDSALYLCASSFSGGGETQYFGPGTRLLVL.

The chain carries TRBV7-2 and TRBJ2-3; 10 bases agree with TRBD2. With V trimmed by 5 bases and J by 1 base, 9 bases remained unmatched. Germline V gene sequence: CDR1 SGHTA, CDR2 FQGNSA. This CDR3 region has 17 residues. The CDR3 reads CASSPKTSGSGTDTQYF. The CDR3 nucleotides read TGTGCCAGCAGCCCCAAGACTAGCGGGTCCGGCACAGATACGCAGTATTTT.

The J gene is TRBJ2-4, the V gene TRBV6-2 or TRBV6-3; possible D gene TRBD2, 6 bases. CDR3 length: 15 amino acids. The germline V and J ends were trimmed by 0 bases and 1 base, with 7 bases remaining between them. The germline CDR1 and CDR2 sequences are MNHEY and SVGEGT. CDR3 sequence reads: CASSYSGRAKNIQYF. CDR3 sequence (DNA): TGTGCCAGCAGTTACTCGGGGAGGGCCAAAAACATTCAGTACTTC.

Only a few counts were recorded for this clone. V usage is TRBV11-2 and J usage is TRBJ1-2; 8 bases map to TRBD1. The CDR3 spans 14 residues. Germline CDR1 and CDR2: SGHAT and FQNNGV. Germline trimming cut 4 bases from V and 7 bases from J; bases unmatched to any gene: 8. The DNA for the CDR3 is TGTGCCAGCAGCTCCCAGGACAGGGTACTTGGCTACACCTTC. Its translation is CASSSQDRVLGYTF. The full variable domain, completed using reference TRBV11-2 and TRBJ1-2, is EAGVAQSPRYKIIEKRQSVAFWCNPISGHATLYWYQQILGQGPKLLIQFQNNGVVDDSQLPKDRFSAERLKGVDSTLKIQPAKLEDSAVYLCASSSQDRVLGYTFGSGTRLTVV.

The V call is TRBV9, the J call TRBJ2-1; TRBD2 matches 8 bases. The germline CDR1 and CDR2 sequences are SGDLS and YYNGEE. The CDR3 is 16 residues long. With 0 bases clipped from V and 10 bases from J, the junction kept 12 bases outside the gene matches. The CDR3 reads CASSVAPGLGREEQFF. The CDR3 coding sequence is TGTGCCAGCAGCGTAGCCCCGGGACTAGGAAGGGAGGAGCAGTTCTTC. Based on the CDR3 plus reference TRBV9 and TRBJ2-1, the full variable domain is DSGVTQTPKHLITATGQRVTLRCSPRSGDLSVYWYQQSLDQGLQFLIQYYNGEERAKGNILERFSAQQFPDLHSELNLSSLELGDSALYFCASSVAPGLGREEQFFGPGTRLTVL.